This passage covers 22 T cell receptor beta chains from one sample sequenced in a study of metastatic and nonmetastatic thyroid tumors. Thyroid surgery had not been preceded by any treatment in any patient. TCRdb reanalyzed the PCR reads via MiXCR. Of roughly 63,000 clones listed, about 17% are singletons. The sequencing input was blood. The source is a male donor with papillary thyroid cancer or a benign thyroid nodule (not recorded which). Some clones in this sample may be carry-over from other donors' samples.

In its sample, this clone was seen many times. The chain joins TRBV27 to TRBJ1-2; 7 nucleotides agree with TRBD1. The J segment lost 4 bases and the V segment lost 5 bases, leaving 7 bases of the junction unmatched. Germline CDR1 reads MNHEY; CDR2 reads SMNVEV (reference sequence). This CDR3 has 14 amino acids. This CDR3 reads CASSPGQRIYGYTF. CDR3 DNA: TGTGCCAGCAGTCCGGGACAGCGGATCTATGGCTACACCTTC.

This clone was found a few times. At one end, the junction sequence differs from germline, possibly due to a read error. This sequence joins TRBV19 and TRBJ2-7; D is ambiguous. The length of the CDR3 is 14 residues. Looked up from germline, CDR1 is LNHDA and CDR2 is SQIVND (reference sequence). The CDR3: CASALAQVSYEHYF. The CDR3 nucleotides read TGTGCCAGCGCCTTGGCCCAGGTCTCTTACGAGCATTACTTC. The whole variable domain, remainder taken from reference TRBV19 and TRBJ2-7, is DGGITQSPKYLFRKEGQNVTLSCEQNLNHDAMYWYRQDPGQGLRLIYYSQIVNDFQKGDIAEGYSVSREKKESFPLTVTSAQKNPTAFYLCASALAQVSYEHYFGPGTRLTVT.

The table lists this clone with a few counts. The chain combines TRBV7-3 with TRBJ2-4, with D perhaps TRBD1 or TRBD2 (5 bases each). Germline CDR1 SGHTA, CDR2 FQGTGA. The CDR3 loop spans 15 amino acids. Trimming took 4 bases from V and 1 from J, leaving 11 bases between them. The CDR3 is CASSSDGTAKNIQYF. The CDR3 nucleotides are TGTGCCAGCAGCTCCGATGGGACCGCCAAAAACATTCAGTACTTC.

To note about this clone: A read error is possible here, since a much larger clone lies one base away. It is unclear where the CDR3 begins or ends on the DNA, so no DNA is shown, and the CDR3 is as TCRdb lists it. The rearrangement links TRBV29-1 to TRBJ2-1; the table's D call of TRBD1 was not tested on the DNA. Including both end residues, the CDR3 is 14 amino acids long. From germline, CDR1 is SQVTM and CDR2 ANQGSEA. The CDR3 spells CSVSGRADYNEQFF.

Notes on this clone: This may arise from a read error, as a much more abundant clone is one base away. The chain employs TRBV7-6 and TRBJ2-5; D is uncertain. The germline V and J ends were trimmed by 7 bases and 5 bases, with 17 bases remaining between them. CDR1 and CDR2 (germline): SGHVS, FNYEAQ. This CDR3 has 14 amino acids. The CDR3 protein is CASILRTEGETQYF. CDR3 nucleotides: TGTGCCAGCATCCTGCGGACGGAAGGGGAGACCCAGTACTTC.

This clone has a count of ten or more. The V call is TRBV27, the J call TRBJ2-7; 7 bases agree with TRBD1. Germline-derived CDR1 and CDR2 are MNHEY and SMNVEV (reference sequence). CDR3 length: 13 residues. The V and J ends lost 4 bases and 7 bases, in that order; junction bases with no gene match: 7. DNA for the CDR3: TGTGCCAGCAGTTCACAGGGGCCGGGGGAGCAGTACGTC. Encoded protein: CASSSQGPGEQYV.

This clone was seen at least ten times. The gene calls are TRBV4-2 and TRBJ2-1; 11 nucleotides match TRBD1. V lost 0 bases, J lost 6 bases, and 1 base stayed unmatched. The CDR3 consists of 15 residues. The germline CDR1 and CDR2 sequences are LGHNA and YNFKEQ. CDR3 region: CASSQDGTGGNEQFF. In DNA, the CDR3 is TGTGCCAGCAGCCAAGACGGGACAGGGGGCAATGAGCAGTTCTTC.

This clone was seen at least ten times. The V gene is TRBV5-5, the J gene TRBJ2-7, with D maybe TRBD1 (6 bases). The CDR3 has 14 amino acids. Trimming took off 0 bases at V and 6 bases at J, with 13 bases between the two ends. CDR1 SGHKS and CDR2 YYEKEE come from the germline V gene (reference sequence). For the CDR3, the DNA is TGTGCCAGCAGCTTGGGACAGGTCGCAGGCGAGCAGTACTTC. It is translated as CASSLGQVAGEQYF.

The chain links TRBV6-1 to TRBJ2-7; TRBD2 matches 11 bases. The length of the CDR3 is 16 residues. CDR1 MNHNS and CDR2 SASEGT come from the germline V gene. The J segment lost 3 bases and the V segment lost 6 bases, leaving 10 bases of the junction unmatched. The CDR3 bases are TGTGCCAGCAGCCACAATGCCGGGACTAGCGGCTACGAGCAGTACTTC. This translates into CASSHNAGTSGYEQYF.

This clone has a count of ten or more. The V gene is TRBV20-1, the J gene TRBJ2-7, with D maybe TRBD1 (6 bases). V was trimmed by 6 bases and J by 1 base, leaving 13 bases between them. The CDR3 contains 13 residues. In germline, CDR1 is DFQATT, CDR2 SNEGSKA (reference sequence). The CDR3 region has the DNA TGCAGTGCCGACCCAGGGGATTCCTACGAGCAGTACTTC. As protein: CSADPGDSYEQYF.

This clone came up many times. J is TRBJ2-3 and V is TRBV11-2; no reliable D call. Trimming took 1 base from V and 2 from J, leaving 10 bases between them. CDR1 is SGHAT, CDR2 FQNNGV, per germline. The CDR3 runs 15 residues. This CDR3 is CASSLVRTDTDTQYF. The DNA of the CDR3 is TGTGCCAGCAGCTTAGTACGCACAGACACAGATACGCAGTATTTT. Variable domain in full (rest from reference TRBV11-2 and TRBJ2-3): EAGVAQSPRYKIIEKRQSVAFWCNPISGHATLYWYQQILGQGPKLLIQFQNNGVVDDSQLPKDRFSAERLKGVDSTLKIQPAKLEDSAVYLCASSLVRTDTDTQYFGPGTRLTVL.

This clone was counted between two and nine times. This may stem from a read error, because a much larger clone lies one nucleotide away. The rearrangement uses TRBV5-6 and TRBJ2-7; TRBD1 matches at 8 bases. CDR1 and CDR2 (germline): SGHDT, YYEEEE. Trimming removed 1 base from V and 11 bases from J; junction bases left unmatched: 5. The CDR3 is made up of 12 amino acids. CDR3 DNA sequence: TGTGCCAGCAGCTTGTCAGGGGGCATTAAGTACTTC. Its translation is CASSLSGGIKYF.

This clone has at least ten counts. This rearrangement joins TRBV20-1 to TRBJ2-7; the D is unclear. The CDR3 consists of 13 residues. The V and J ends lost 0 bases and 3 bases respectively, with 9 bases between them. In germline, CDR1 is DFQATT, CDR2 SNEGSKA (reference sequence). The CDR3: CSARDGDFYEQYV. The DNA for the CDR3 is TGCAGTGCTAGAGATGGCGACTTCTACGAGCAGTACGTC.

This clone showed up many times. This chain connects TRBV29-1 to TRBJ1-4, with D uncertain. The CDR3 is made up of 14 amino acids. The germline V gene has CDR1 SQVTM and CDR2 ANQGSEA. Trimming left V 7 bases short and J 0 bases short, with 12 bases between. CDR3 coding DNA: TGCAGCGCCCGGACGGTGGCAACTAATGAAAAACTGTTTTTT. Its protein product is CSARTVATNEKLFF.

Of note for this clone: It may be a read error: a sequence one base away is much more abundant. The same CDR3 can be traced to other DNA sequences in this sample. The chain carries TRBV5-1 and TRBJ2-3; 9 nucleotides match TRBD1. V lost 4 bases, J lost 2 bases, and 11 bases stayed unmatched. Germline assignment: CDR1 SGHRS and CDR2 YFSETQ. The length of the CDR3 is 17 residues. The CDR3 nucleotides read TGCGCCAGCAGCGCCTCGGGACAGGGTCCACTCACAGATACGCAGTATTTT. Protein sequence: CASSASGQGPLTDTQYF.

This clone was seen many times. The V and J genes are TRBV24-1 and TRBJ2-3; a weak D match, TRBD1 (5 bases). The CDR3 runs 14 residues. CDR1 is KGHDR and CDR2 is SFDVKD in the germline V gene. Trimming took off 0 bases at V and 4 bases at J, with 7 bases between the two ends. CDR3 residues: CATSDLAGSDTQYF. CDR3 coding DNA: TGTGCCACCAGTGATTTGGCAGGGTCAGATACGCAGTATTTT.

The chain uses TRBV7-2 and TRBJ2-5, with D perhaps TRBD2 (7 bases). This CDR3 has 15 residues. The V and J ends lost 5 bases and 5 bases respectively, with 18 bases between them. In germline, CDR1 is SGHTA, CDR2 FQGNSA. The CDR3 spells CASSLTGGGRETQYF. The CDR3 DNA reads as TGTGCCAGCAGCCTAACTGGGGGGGGCAGGGAGACCCAGTACTTC.

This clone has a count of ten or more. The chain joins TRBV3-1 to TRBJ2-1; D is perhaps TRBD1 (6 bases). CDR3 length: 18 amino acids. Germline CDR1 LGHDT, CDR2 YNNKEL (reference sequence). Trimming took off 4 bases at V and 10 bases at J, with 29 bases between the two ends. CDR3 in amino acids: CASSRGQAAAPNLEEQFF. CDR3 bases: TGTGCCAGCAGCCGGGGGCAGGCTGCTGCCCCAAACCTAGAAGAGCAGTTCTTC.

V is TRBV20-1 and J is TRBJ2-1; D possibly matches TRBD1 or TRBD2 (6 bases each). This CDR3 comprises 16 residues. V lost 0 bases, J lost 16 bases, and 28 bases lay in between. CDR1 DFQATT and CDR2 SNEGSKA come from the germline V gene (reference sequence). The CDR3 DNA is TGCAGTGCTAGAGACGGGACATGGGGCGGGGAGACTGAAGCTTTCTTC. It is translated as CSARDGTWGGETEAFF.

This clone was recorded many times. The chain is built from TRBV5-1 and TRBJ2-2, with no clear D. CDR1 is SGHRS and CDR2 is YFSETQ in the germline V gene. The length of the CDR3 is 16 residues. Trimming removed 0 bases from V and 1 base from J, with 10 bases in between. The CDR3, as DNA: TGCGCCAGCAGCTTGGGCGACAAACTGAACACCGGGGAGCTGTTTTTT. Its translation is CASSLGDKLNTGELFF.

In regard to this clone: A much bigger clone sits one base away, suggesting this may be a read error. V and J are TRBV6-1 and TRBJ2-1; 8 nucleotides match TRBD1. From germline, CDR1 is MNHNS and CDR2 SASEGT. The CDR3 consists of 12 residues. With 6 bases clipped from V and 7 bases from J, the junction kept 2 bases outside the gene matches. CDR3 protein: CASRNRGNEQFF. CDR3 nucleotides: TGTGCCAGCAGAAACAGGGGGAATGAGCAGTTCTTC.

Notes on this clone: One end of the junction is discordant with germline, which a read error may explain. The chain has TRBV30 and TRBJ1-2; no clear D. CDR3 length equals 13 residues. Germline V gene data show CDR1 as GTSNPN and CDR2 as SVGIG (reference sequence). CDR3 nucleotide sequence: TGTGCCTGGACCCTTCGAGGAAACTATGGATACACCTTC. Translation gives CAWTLRGNYGYTF.